Sequencing of this T cell receptor beta chain was carried out in a study of blood T cell repertoires in COVID-19. The overall study: Nucleic acid was either cDNA or gDNA, and it came from T cells, B-cell-depleted T cells, or PBMCs.

Germline loops: CDR1 SEHNR, CDR2 FQNEAQ (reference sequence). Between the trimmed V and J ends, which lost 6 bases and 7 bases, there was a span of 21 bases. This CDR3 has 15 amino acids. Original processing methods: Estimated nucleated cell counts came from reference gene primer amplification. Produced via immunoSEQ multiplex PCR; TCRdb's table is partial and in-frame only. The DNA was the basis for D and trimming; V, J and clone size are from that table. The table includes roughly 100,000 clones, roughly 81% detected once. V gene TRBV7-9 combines with J gene TRBJ1-1, with D maybe TRBD1 (5 bases). The source of this sequence is a man aged 80 or over with COVID-19, enrolled during active disease. Specimen: peripheral blood. CDR3 loop: CASRSGGSVGSEAFF. The CDR3 coding sequence is TGTGCCAGCAGGTCTGGGGGGTCGGTCGGGAGTGAAGCTTTCTTT.